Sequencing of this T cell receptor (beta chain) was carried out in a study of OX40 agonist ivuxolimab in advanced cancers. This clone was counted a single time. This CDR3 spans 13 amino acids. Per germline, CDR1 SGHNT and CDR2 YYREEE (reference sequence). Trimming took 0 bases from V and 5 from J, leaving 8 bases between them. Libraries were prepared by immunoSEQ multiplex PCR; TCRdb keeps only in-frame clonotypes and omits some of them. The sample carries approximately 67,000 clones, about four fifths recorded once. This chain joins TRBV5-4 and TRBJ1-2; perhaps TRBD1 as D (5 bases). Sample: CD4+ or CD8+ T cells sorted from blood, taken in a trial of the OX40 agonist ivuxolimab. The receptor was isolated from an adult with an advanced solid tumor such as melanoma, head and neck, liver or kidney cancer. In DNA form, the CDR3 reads TGTGCCAGCAGCTTGGGACAGCCTTATGGCTACACCTTC. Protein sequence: CASSLGQPYGYTF.